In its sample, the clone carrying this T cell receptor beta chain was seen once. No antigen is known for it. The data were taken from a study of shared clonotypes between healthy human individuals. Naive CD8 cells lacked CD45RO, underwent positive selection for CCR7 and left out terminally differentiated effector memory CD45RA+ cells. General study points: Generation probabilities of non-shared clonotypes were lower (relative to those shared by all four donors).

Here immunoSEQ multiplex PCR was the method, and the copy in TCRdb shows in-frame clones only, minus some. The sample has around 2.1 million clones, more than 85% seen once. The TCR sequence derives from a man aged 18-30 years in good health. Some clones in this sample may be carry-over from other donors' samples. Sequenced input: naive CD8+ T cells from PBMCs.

CDR3 amino acids: CASSSIVTVYNEQFF. CDR3 nucleotide sequence: TGTGCCAGCAGTTCAATCGTAACAGTTTACAATGAGCAGTTCTTC. V gene TRBV27 combines with J gene TRBJ2-1; D is uncertain. The CDR3 spans 15 residues. V was trimmed by 4 bases and J by 4 bases, leaving 14 bases between them. The germline gives CDR1 MNHEY, CDR2 SMNVEV (reference sequence).